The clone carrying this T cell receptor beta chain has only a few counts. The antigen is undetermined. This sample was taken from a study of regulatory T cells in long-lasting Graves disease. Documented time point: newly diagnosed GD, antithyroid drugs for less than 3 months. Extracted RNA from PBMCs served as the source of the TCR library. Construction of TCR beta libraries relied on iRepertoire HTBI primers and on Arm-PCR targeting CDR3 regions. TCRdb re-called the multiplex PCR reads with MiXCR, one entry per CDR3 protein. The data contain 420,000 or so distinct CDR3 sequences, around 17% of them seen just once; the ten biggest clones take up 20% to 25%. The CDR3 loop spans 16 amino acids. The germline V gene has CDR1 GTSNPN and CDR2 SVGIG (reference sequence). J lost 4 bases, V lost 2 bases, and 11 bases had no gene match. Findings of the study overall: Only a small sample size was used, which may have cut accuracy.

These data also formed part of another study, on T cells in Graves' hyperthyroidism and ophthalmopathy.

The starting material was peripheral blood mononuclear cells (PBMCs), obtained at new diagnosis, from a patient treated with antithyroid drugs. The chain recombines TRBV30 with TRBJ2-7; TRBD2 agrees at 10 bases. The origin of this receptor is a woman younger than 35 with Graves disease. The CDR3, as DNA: TGTGCCTGGAGTAGGTTAGCGGGAGGATCTCCTTACGAGCAGTACTTC. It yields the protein CAWSRLAGGSPYEQYF.